This T cell receptor beta chain was identified in a study of T cell responses to AZD1222 COVID-19 vaccine. Pooling of second doses given at about 4 or about 12 weeks was done. Clones were sequenced by immunoSEQ multiplex PCR, and TCRdb holds only the in-frame ones, with some missing. The sample contains about 93,000 clones, roughly nine tenths of which appear only once. Germline V gene lookup returns CDR1 SGHRS and CDR2 YFSETQ. The trim removed 4 bases at V and 2 bases at J, leaving 9 bases unmatched. The CDR3 runs 16 residues. The sequence was obtained from an adult who received the AZD1222 COVID-19 vaccine. Specimen: peripheral blood, collected 28 days after the second AZD1222 dose. The rearrangement joins TRBV5-1 to TRBJ2-1; TRBD2 matches at 7 bases. The CDR3 protein is CASSLIAGLAYNEQFF. DNA for the CDR3: TGCGCCAGCAGCCTTATAGCGGGTCTTGCCTACAATGAGCAGTTCTTC.